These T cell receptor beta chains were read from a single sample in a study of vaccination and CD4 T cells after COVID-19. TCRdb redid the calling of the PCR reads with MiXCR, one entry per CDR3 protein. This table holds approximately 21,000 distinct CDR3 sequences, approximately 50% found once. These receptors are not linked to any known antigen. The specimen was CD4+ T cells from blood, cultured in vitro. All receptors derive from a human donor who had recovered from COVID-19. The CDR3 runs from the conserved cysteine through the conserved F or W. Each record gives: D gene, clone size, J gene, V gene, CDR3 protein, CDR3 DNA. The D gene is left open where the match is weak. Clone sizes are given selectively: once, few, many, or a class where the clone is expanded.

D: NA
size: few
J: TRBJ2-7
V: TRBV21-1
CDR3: CASSLGLPRVIVDEQYF
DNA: TGTGCCAGCAGCTTAGGACTGCCCAGGGTCATAGTGGACGAGCAGTACTTC

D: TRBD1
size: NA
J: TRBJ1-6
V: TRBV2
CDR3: CASSETGAASPLHF
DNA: TGTGCCAGCAGCGAGACAGGGGCGGCTTCACCCCTCCACTTT

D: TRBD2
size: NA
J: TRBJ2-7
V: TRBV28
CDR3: CASSSGGFQYF
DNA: TGTGCCAGCAGTTCGGGAGGGTTCCAGTACTTC

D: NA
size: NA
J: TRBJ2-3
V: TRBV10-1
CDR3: CASSEGGRADTQYF
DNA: TGCGCCAGCAGTGAGGGGGGTAGAGCAGATACGCAGTATTTT

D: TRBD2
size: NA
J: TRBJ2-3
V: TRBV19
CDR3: CASSTGLAGITQYF
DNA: TGTGCCAGTAGTACGGGACTAGCGGGGATTACGCAGTATTTT

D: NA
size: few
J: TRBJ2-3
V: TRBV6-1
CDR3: CASSGPPGETRDTQYF
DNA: TGTGCCAGCAGTGGCCCCCCTGGCGAGACGAGAGATACGCAGTATTTT

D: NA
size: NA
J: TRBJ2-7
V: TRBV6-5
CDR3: CASSYSAARGYEQYF
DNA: TGTGCCAGCAGTTACTCGGCAGCGCGAGGCTACGAGCAGTACTTC

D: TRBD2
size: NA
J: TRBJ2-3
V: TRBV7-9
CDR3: CASSLGSRQGAGAADTQYF
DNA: TGTGCCAGCAGCTTAGGCAGTAGGCAGGGCGCGGGAGCCGCAGATACGCAGTATTTT

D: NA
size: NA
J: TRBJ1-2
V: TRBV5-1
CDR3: CASSLASGLGNYGYTF
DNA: TGCGCCAGCAGCTTGGCTTCCGGGTTGGGTAACTATGGCTACACCTTC

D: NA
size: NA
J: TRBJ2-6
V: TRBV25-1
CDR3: CASSEYGGNSGANVLTF
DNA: TGTGCCAGCAGTGAATATGGGGGGAACTCTGGGGCCAACGTCCTGACTTTC

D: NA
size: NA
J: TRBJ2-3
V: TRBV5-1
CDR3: CASSAQGFNTDTQYF
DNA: TGCGCCAGCAGCGCACAGGGTTTCAACACAGATACGCAGTATTTT

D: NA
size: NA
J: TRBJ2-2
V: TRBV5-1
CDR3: CASSSSPDNTGELFF
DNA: TGCGCCAGCAGCTCTTCACCCGATAACACCGGGGAGCTGTTTTTT

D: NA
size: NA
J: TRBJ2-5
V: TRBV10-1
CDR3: CASSEGRDQETQYF
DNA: TGCGCCAGCAGTGAAGGGCGGGACCAAGAGACCCAGTACTTC

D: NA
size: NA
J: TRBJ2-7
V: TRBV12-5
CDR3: CASGLAHGGGEVKQYF
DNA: TGTGCTAGTGGTTTGGCCCATGGCGGAGGGGAAGTCAAGCAGTACTTC

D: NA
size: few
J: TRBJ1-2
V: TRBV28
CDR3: CASSLAGPNYGYTF
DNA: TGTGCCAGCAGTTTGGCAGGTCCTAACTATGGCTACACCTTC

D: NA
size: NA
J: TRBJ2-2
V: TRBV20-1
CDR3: CSASRVRTGELFF
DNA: TGCAGTGCTAGCAGAGTGAGGACCGGGGAGCTGTTTTTT

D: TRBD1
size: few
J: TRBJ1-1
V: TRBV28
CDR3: CASSFFKTGTTEAFF
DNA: TGTGCCAGCAGTTTCTTTAAGACAGGGACCACTGAAGCTTTCTTT

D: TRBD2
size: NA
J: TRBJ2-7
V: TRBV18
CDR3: CASSPGLTSYEQYF
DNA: TGTGCCAGCTCACCGGGACTAACCTCCTACGAGCAGTACTTC

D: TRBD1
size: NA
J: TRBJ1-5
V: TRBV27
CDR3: CASSLVLGQGDGQPQHF
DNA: TGTGCCAGCAGTTTAGTCCTTGGGCAGGGGGATGGTCAGCCCCAGCATTTT

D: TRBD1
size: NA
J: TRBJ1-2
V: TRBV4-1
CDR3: CASSQDGTGAPVYGYTF
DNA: TGCGCCAGCAGCCAAGACGGGACAGGGGCCCCGGTGTATGGCTACACCTTC

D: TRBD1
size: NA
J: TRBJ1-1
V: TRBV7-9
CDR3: CASSWGGGGLTRNTEAFF
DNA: TGTGCCAGCAGCTGGGGGGGAGGGGGCCTCACAAGGAACACTGAAGCTTTCTTT

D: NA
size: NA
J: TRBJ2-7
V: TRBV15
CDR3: CATSREGDPSYEQYF
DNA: TGTGCCACCAGCAGAGAGGGAGACCCCTCCTACGAGCAGTACTTC

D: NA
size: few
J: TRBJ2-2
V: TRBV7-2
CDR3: CASSLRSGTTGELFF
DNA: TGTGCCAGCAGCTTAAGAAGCGGAACCACCGGGGAGCTGTTTTTT

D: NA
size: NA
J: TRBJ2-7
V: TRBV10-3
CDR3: CAISESEMMAYEQYF
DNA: TGTGCCATCAGTGAGTCGGAGATGATGGCCTACGAGCAGTACTTC

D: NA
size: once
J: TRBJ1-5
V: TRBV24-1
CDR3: CATSDAGYYQPQHF
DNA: TGTGCCACCAGTGACGCAGGGTACTATCAGCCCCAGCATTTT

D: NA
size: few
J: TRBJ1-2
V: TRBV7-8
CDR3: CASSLGRQVLDYGYTF
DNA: TGTGCCAGCAGCTTAGGTAGGCAGGTCTTGGACTATGGCTACACCTTC

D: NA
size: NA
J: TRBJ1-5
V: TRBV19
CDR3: CASSIVGRTLRNQPQHF
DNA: TGTGCCAGTAGTATAGTCGGCAGGACCCTACGGAATCAGCCCCAGCATTTT